Listed below are T cell receptor beta chains from one sample, sequenced in a study of blood T cell repertoires in COVID-19. Using immunoSEQ multiplex PCR, the repertoire was profiled, and TCRdb retains in-frame clones only, with some absent. Here the sample spans tens of thousands of clones, roughly 88% being singletons. The sample was peripheral blood. The receptors were gathered from a woman of 80 years or more with acute or convalescent COVID-19. Both conserved end residues are part of each CDR3. D genes are given only for firm matches. Clone size is not always given. Where it is, it says once, few, many or a class for expanded clones.

D: .
J: TRBJ1-4
V: TRBV7-9
size: .
CDR3: CASSLVDEKLFF
DNA: TGTGCCAGCAGCTTAGTAGATGAAAAACTGTTTTTT

D: .
J: TRBJ1-4
V: TRBV19
size: once
CDR3: CASSITEGNEKLFF
DNA: TGTGCCAGTAGTATAACGGAGGGGAATGAAAAACTGTTTTTT

D: .
J: TRBJ2-5
V: TRBV7-2
size: .
CDR3: CASSPPPGEETQYF
DNA: TGTGCCAGCAGCCCCCCACCGGGGGAGGAGACCCAGTACTTC

D: .
J: TRBJ2-7
V: TRBV11-2
size: .
CDR3: CASSSGGSGIAYSYEQYF
DNA: TGTGCCAGCAGCTCAGGGGGCAGCGGGATAGCGTACTCCTACGAGCAGTACTTC

D: .
J: TRBJ2-7
V: TRBV7-2
size: .
CDR3: CASSSTFPPYEQYF
DNA: TGTGCCAGCAGTTCCACATTCCCCCCCTACGAGCAGTACTTC

D: .
J: TRBJ2-7
V: TRBV12-3/TRBV12-4
size: .
CDR3: CASRSGTAWEQYF
DNA: TGTGCCAGCAGATCCGGGACTGCTTGGGAGCAGTACTTC

D: .
J: TRBJ1-2
V: TRBV18
size: .
CDR3: CASSPSGTEGYTF
DNA: TGTGCCAGCTCACCTTCAGGGACTGAAGGCTACACCTTC

D: .
J: TRBJ1-2
V: TRBV9
size: .
CDR3: CASSVGAGVFYTF
DNA: TGTGCCAGCAGCGTAGGGGCAGGGGTCTTCTACACCTTC

D: TRBD1
J: TRBJ1-2
V: TRBV5-8
size: .
CDR3: CASSRYRGLNYGYTF
DNA: TGTGCCAGCAGCCGCTACAGGGGGCTTAACTATGGCTACACCTTC

D: .
J: TRBJ2-3
V: TRBV27
size: .
CDR3: CASSLSARRYDTQYF
DNA: TGTGCCAGCAGTTTATCAGCCCGTCGGTATGATACGCAGTATTTT

D: .
J: TRBJ1-3
V: TRBV30
size: .
CDR3: CAWRPDSLSGNTIYF
DNA: TGTGCCTGGAGGCCCGACAGCCTATCTGGAAACACCATATATTTT

D: .
J: TRBJ1-1
V: TRBV5-1
size: .
CDR3: CASSSSSRRPNTEAFF
DNA: TGCGCCAGCAGCTCCTCTAGTAGGAGGCCGAACACTGAAGCTTTCTTT

D: .
J: TRBJ2-7
V: TRBV4-2
size: once
CDR3: CASSQGHGWAGDTLKQYF
DNA: TGTGCCAGCAGCCAAGGGCACGGTTGGGCGGGGGACACTCTTAAGCAGTACTTC

D: .
J: TRBJ1-4
V: TRBV9
size: .
CDR3: CASSVAAVGNEKLFF
DNA: TGTGCCAGCAGCGTAGCGGCAGTCGGGAATGAAAAACTGTTTTTT

D: .
J: TRBJ1-6
V: TRBV5-4
size: .
CDR3: CASSRSGVRGSPLHF
DNA: TGTGCCAGCAGCCGCTCGGGGGTGCGTGGTTCACCCCTCCACTTT

D: .
J: TRBJ2-7
V: TRBV7-2
size: .
CDR3: CASSRDGGPGSYEQYF
DNA: TGTGCCAGCAGCCGGGATGGCGGACCCGGCTCCTACGAGCAGTACTTC

D: TRBD1
J: TRBJ2-2
V: TRBV5-1
size: .
CDR3: CASREGGSVGELFF
DNA: TGCGCCAGCAGGGAAGGGGGCTCCGTCGGGGAGCTGTTTTTT

D: TRBD1
J: TRBJ1-1
V: TRBV19
size: once
CDR3: CASSTRQGIGMNTEAFF
DNA: TGTGCCAGTAGTACGAGACAGGGAATAGGCATGAACACTGAAGCTTTCTTT

D: .
J: TRBJ2-6
V: TRBV5-5
size: .
CDR3: CASSLAVAGAISGANVLTF
DNA: TGTGCCAGCAGCTTGGCCGTTGCGGGGGCAATCTCTGGGGCCAACGTCCTGACTTTC

D: .
J: TRBJ2-5
V: TRBV2
size: .
CDR3: CASTIEDRQGQETQYF
DNA: TGTGCCAGCACCATTGAGGACAGACAAGGACAAGAGACCCAGTACTTC

D: .
J: TRBJ1-2
V: TRBV14
size: .
CDR3: CASSRTSYGYTF
DNA: TGTGCCAGCAGTCGGACATCTTATGGCTACACCTTC

D: .
J: TRBJ2-7
V: TRBV3-1/TRBV3-2
size: .
CDR3: CASSRGDRALEGYEQYF
DNA: TGTGCCAGCAGCCGCGGGGATCGAGCCTTGGAGGGCTACGAGCAGTACTTC

D: .
J: TRBJ1-1
V: TRBV29-1
size: .
CDR3: CSVIRVSEAFF
DNA: TGCAGCGTTATCAGGGTCTCTGAAGCTTTCTTT